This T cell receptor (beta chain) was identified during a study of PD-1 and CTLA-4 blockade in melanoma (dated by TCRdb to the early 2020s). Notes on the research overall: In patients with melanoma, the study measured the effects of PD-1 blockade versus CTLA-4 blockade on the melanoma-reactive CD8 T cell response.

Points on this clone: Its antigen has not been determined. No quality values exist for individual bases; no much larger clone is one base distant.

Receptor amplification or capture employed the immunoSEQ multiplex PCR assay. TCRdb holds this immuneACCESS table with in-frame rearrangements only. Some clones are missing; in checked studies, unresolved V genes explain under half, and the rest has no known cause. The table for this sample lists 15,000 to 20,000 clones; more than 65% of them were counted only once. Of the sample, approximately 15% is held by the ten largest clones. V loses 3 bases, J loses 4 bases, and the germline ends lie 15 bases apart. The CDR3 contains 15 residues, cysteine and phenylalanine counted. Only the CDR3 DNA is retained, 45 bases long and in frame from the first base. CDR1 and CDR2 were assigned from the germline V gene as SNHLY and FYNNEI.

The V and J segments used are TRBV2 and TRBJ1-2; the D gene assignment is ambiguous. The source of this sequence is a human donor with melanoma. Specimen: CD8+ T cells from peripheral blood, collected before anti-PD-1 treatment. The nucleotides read TGTGCCAGCAGTGAGTACAACCGGGATGGCTATGGCTACACCTTC. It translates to CASSEYNRDGYGYTF.